Described below is a single T cell receptor (beta chain) sequence and its context. These data originate in a study of blood T cell repertoires in COVID-19. Profiling relied on immunoSEQ multiplex PCR, and the TCRdb table lists in-frame clones only, not all of them. The data show 220,000 or so clones, 75% to 90% seen once. Trimming removed 2 bases at V and 7 bases at J, with 12 bases between. The germline gives CDR1 LNHDA, CDR2 SQIVND (reference sequence). CDR3 length equals 14 residues. The source material was PBMCs or T cells enriched from blood (not recorded which). The receptor was isolated from a man aged 45-65 years who had been exposed to COVID-19. The chain joins TRBV19 to TRBJ1-5; D is undetermined. The CDR3 DNA sequence: TGTGCCAGTAGTATATGGGCGGGCGGGCAGCCCCAGCATTTT. Protein sequence: CASSIWAGGQPQHF.